Each of the 27 T cell receptor beta chains below was sequenced from the same sample in a study of T cell responses to AZD1222 COVID-19 vaccine. Assay: immunoSEQ multiplex PCR; the TCRdb copy retains only in-frame clones and omits some. The top ten hold more than 1.3% of the sample, which has about 150,000 clones, 90% to 95% seen once. Sample: peripheral blood, taken on day 0 of AZD1222 vaccination. The receptor source for this set is an adult in good health.

The chain couples TRBV11-2 to TRBJ2-3; 7 positions agree with TRBD2. Germline CDR1 and CDR2: SGHAT and FQNNGV. There are 13 residues in the CDR3. Unmatched junction bases numbered 1, after V lost 2 bases and J lost 5 bases. The CDR3 DNA sequence: TGTGCCAGCAGCTTATCGGGGGGAGATACGCAGTATTTT. Protein sequence: CASSLSGGDTQYF. Full variable domain (remainder filled in from reference TRBV11-2 and TRBJ2-3): EAGVAQSPRYKIIEKRQSVAFWCNPISGHATLYWYQQILGQGPKLLIQFQNNGVVDDSQLPKDRFSAERLKGVDSTLKIQPAKLEDSAVYLCASSLSGGDTQYFGPGTRLTVL.

V is TRBV28 and J is TRBJ2-5, with D possibly matching TRBD1 (6 bases). The CDR3 has 14 residues. V was trimmed by 7 bases and J by 1 base, leaving 13 bases between them. The germline V gene encodes CDR1 MDHEN and CDR2 SYDVKM. The CDR3 bases are TGTGCCAGCACCAGGGGCGCCTCCCAAGAGACCCAGTACTTC. This sequence encodes CASTRGASQETQYF.

This chain uses TRBV11-2 with TRBJ1-2, with a tentative D call TRBD1 (5 bases). V shed 6 bases and J shed 8 bases, with 16 bases lying between them. Looked up from germline, CDR1 is SGHAT and CDR2 is FQNNGV. This CDR3 spans 13 amino acids. The CDR3 here is CASSSLREGGYTF. The CDR3 nucleotides are TGTGCCAGCAGTAGCCTCAGGGAAGGCGGCTACACCTTC.

The chain's CDR3 is CASSVGTAHTDTQYF. In DNA, the CDR3 is TGTGCCAGCAGTGTTGGAACAGCCCACACAGATACGCAGTATTTT. This chain connects TRBV6-4 to TRBJ2-3, with D hard to call. V gave up 4 bases and J gave up 2 bases, with 13 bases separating them. The CDR3 is made up of 15 amino acids. Germline CDR1 MRHNA, CDR2 SNTAGT.

The V call is TRBV7-2, the J call TRBJ2-2, with D tentatively TRBD1 or TRBD2 (5 bases each). Trimming pared 5 bases from V and 5 bases from J, leaving 15 bases between. CDR1 is SGHTA and CDR2 is FQGNSA in the germline V gene. CDR3 size: 15 residues. DNA for the CDR3: TGTGCCAGCAGCGAACCAGGGTCGGGGACCGGGGAGCTGTTTTTT. This translates into CASSEPGSGTGELFF.

The chain combines TRBV9 with TRBJ2-1; perhaps TRBD2 as D (5 bases). Germline CDR1 reads SGDLS; CDR2 reads YYNGEE. The V gene lost 2 bases and the J gene lost 8 bases, with 17 bases spanning the gap. The CDR3 length is 15 residues. Here the CDR3 reads CASSVGPEPGDEQFF. As DNA, the CDR3 is TGTGCCAGCAGCGTCGGGCCGGAGCCCGGGGATGAGCAGTTCTTC. Using reference TRBV9 and TRBJ2-1 for the parts outside the CDR3, the full variable domain is DSGVTQTPKHLITATGQRVTLRCSPRSGDLSVYWYQQSLDQGLQFLIQYYNGEERAKGNILERFSAQQFPDLHSELNLSSLELGDSALYFCASSVGPEPGDEQFFGPGTRLTVL.

The chain carries TRBV6-2 or TRBV6-3 and TRBJ1-2; D remains unclear. The V and J ends lost 2 bases and 8 bases respectively, with 12 bases between them. CDR3 length: 13 amino acids. Germline V gives CDR1 MNHEY, CDR2 SVGEGT. The CDR3 region is CASSYKLGSGYTF. Written as DNA, the CDR3 is TGTGCCAGCAGTTACAAATTGGGGAGCGGCTACACCTTC.

This clone was recorded only once. This chain joins TRBV6-5 and TRBJ2-7, with D possibly being TRBD1 (7 bases). This CDR3 spans 14 amino acids. Germline V gives CDR1 MNHEY, CDR2 SVGAGI. V was trimmed by 5 bases and J by 5 bases, leaving 16 bases between them. The CDR3 DNA follows: TGTGCCAGCAGTCAGGGGGGACAAGGGCACGAGCAGTACTTC. Translated: CASSQGGQGHEQYF.

J is TRBJ2-2 and V is TRBV19; D unresolved. Germline V gene data show CDR1 as LNHDA and CDR2 as SQIVND (reference sequence). V was shortened by 5 bases and J by 10 bases, with 8 bases between the two germline ends. CDR3 size: 11 residues. CDR3 protein: CASSATLELFF. The CDR3 DNA follows: TGTGCCAGTAGTGCGACCCTGGAGCTGTTTTTT.

The V and J genes are TRBV13 and TRBJ1-1; possible D gene TRBD1, 5 bases. Looked up from germline, CDR1 is PRHDT and CDR2 is FYEKMQ (reference sequence). Trimming shortened V by 2 bases and J by 4 bases, and 14 bases separated the two germline ends. The CDR3 has 15 residues. CDR3 sequence reads: CASSLNLGVATEAFF. The CDR3 coding sequence is TGTGCCAGCAGCTTAAATCTGGGGGTAGCCACTGAAGCTTTCTTT.

V usage is TRBV19 and J usage is TRBJ2-2, with D unresolved. CDR3 length equals 16 residues. V dropped 6 bases and J dropped 5 bases, with 19 bases sitting between them. Germline CDR1 reads LNHDA; CDR2 reads SQIVND (reference sequence). The CDR3 bases are TGTGCCAGTAGCCCATTACGGGCAGCTCCAACCGGGGAGCTGTTTTTT. This codes for CASSPLRAAPTGELFF. The full variable domain, rest sourced from reference TRBV19 and TRBJ2-2, is DGGITQSPKYLFRKEGQNVTLSCEQNLNHDAMYWYRQDPGQGLRLIYYSQIVNDFQKGDIAEGYSVSREKKESFPLTVTSAQKNPTAFYLCASSPLRAAPTGELFFGEGSRLTVL.

The chain employs TRBV2 and TRBJ1-5; 8 bases agree with TRBD1. Trimming at V came to 8 bases and at J to 4 bases, leaving 10 bases not matched to a gene. The V gene's germline CDR1 is SNHLY and CDR2 FYNNEI. The CDR3 is 15 amino acids. The CDR3 DNA reads TGTGCCAGCGAAATAGACAGGGGCGGGAATCAGCCCCAGCATTTT. It is translated as CASEIDRGGNQPQHF.

J is TRBJ2-1 and V is TRBV28; 9 nucleotides line up with TRBD1. This CDR3 comprises 16 residues. With 5 bases clipped from V and 4 bases from J, the junction kept 9 bases outside the gene matches. The germline gives CDR1 MDHEN, CDR2 SYDVKM. CDR3 sequence (DNA): TGTGCCAGCAGTCCACACAGGGGGCCGGGATACAATGAGCAGTTCTTC. Protein: CASSPHRGPGYNEQFF.

This clone was detected only a few times. The chain links TRBV7-9 to TRBJ1-6; 7 bases fit TRBD1. V lost 5 bases to trimming and J lost 8 bases; unmatched junction nucleotides: 9. CDR1 is SEHNR and CDR2 is FQNEAQ in the germline V gene (reference sequence). The CDR3 runs to 15 residues. CDR3 nucleotide sequence: TGTGCCAGCAGCCCCCGGGCAGGGGGAGATTCACCCCTCCACTTT. Translated: CASSPRAGGDSPLHF.

This clone was seen just once. The chain employs TRBV7-9 and TRBJ1-2; tentatively, D is TRBD1 (5 bases). Germline V gene lookup returns CDR1 SEHNR and CDR2 FQNEAQ (reference sequence). V was pared by 1 base and J by 8 bases, with 11 bases between. The CDR3 has 13 amino acids. The CDR3 DNA is TGTGCCAGCAGCTTAGGACAGATCCTGGGCTACACCTTC. The encoded protein is CASSLGQILGYTF.

This clone was seen a few times. This chain joins TRBV4-3 and TRBJ2-5; no definite D call. Trimming took 1 base from V and 3 from J, leaving 9 bases between them. There are 14 residues in the CDR3. The germline V gene has CDR1 LGHNA and CDR2 YSLEER. The CDR3 sequence is CASSQGGVKETQYF. DNA for the CDR3: TGCGCCAGCAGCCAAGGTGGGGTCAAAGAGACCCAGTACTTC.

This clone appeared once. The chain couples TRBV19 to TRBJ2-3; unclear D gene. Germline lookup yields CDR1 LNHDA and CDR2 SQIVND (reference sequence). V lost 4 bases to trimming and J lost 2 bases, with 22 bases between them. CDR3 length: 18 residues. The CDR3 nucleotides are TGTGCCAGTAGTACCCCGCTCTCGACATCGGCACACACAGATACGCAGTATTTT. Its protein is CASSTPLSTSAHTDTQYF.

About this clone itself: Other DNA sequences from this sample encode an identical CDR3 as well. This rearrangement joins TRBV7-2 to TRBJ1-1; tentatively, D is TRBD1 (5 bases). The CDR3 contains 14 residues. Germline CDR1 reads SGHTA; CDR2 reads FQGNSA. The V end was cut by 1 base, the J end by 1 base, with 7 bases between. CDR3 residues: CASSLVGGNTEAFF. The CDR3 DNA follows: TGTGCCAGCAGCTTAGTGGGGGGGAACACTGAAGCTTTCTTT.

V gene TRBV25-1 combines with J gene TRBJ2-1, with 8 positions matching TRBD2. The germline CDR1 and CDR2 sequences are MGHDK and SYGVNS. The CDR3 sequence is 16 residues long. J lost 4 bases, V lost 3 bases, and 8 bases had no gene match. The CDR3 loop reads CASSDPQRELYNEQFF. The CDR3 DNA follows: TGTGCCAGCAGTGACCCCCAGCGGGAGCTGTACAATGAGCAGTTCTTC.

The chain is built from TRBV6-6 and TRBJ1-3, with D possibly TRBD1 on 5 matching bases. The V and J ends lost 7 bases and 0 bases respectively, with 13 bases between them. Looked up from germline, CDR1 is MNHNY and CDR2 is SVGAGI (reference sequence). The CDR3 runs to 15 residues. CDR3 protein: CASNRDSSSGNTIYF. As DNA, the CDR3 is TGTGCCAGCAACCGAGACAGTAGCTCTGGAAACACCATATATTTT.

This clone was seen only once. The V and J genes are TRBV3-1 (or the pseudogene TRBV3-2) and TRBJ1-2; no reliable D call. Trimming took off 3 bases at V and 6 bases at J, with 20 bases between the two ends. CDR1 and CDR2 (germline): LGHDT, YNNKEL (reference sequence). The CDR3 extends over 16 amino acids. The DNA of the CDR3 is TGTGCCAGCAGCCAGGGGAATCTGGTACAGCGTAATGGCTACACCTTC. This codes for CASSQGNLVQRNGYTF.

This chain connects TRBV2 to TRBJ2-1, with 8 bases that match TRBD1. CDR3 length: 14 residues. V shed 6 bases, J shed 7 bases, and the junction held 8 bases outside the gene matches. Germline-derived CDR1 and CDR2 are SNHLY and FYNNEI. The CDR3, as DNA: TGTGCCAGCAGACCTGGGACAGGAGAAAATGAGCAGTTCTTC. Protein sequence: CASRPGTGENEQFF.

This clone has just one count. This rearrangement joins TRBV27 to TRBJ1-2; TRBD1 agrees at 7 bases. The germline V gene has CDR1 MNHEY and CDR2 SMNVEV (reference sequence). The length of the CDR3 is 14 residues. Losses at the gene ends were 8 bases for V and 4 bases for J; bases not matched to a gene: 10. The CDR3 nucleotides are TGTGCCAGCTCCAGGGACAGCCCAAGCTATGGCTACACCTTC. Amino acid sequence: CASSRDSPSYGYTF.

This rearrangement joins TRBV10-1 to TRBJ1-1; D remains ambiguous. Germline loops: CDR1 WNHNN, CDR2 SYGVQD (reference sequence). Trimming pared 6 bases from V and 5 bases from J, leaving 13 bases between. This CDR3 region has 13 residues. The CDR3 nucleotides read TGCGCCAGCAGCCTCGACATCTATACTGAAGCTTTCTTT. It encodes CASSLDIYTEAFF.

The J gene is TRBJ1-1, the V gene TRBV7-2; D not resolved. The CDR3 extends over 15 amino acids. V lost 0 bases and J lost 1, with 9 bases in between. Germline loops: CDR1 SGHTA, CDR2 FQGNSA. The CDR3 nucleotides read TGTGCCAGCAGCTTAGCAGGGAACGCGAACACTGAAGCTTTCTTT. It codes for CASSLAGNANTEAFF.

The chain employs TRBV3-1 (or the pseudogene TRBV3-2) and TRBJ1-4; D uncertain. CDR1 is LGHDT and CDR2 is YNNKEL in the germline V gene (reference sequence). V was shortened by 2 bases and J by 0 bases, with 10 bases between the two germline ends. The CDR3 length is 16 residues. This CDR3 is CASSQQRPPTNEKLFF. The CDR3 bases are TGTGCCAGCAGCCAACAACGGCCGCCAACTAATGAAAAACTGTTTTTT.

V usage is TRBV29-1 and J usage is TRBJ2-7; the match to TRBD1 covers 9 bases. CDR3 length equals 12 residues. Germline V CDR1 and CDR2: SQVTM, ANQGSEA. V lost 8 bases, J lost 5 bases, and 7 bases stayed unmatched. The chain's CDR3 is CSSIGQGNEQYF. The CDR3 DNA reads TGCAGCTCAATCGGACAGGGGAACGAGCAGTACTTC.